The clone carrying this T cell receptor (beta chain) came up once. The entry originates in a study of control samples from healthy donors and cancer patients. CDR1 and CDR2 from the germline V gene are SGHRS and YFSETQ. The CDR3 length is 15 residues. Trimming cost V 1 base and J 7 bases; bases outside gene matches: 9. TCRdb keeps only in-frame clones here, not all; method: immunoSEQ multiplex PCR. The top ten hold 2% to 2.5% of the sample, which has 100,000 or so clones, roughly nine tenths seen once. This sequence originates from a woman younger than 30 in good health. The chain couples TRBV5-1 to TRBJ2-7; 9 bases line up with TRBD2. What was sequenced was blood. Written as DNA, the CDR3 is TGCGCCAGCAGCTTGATGGCGGGAGGGCCCCGTGAGCAGTACTTC. Its protein product is CASSLMAGGPREQYF.